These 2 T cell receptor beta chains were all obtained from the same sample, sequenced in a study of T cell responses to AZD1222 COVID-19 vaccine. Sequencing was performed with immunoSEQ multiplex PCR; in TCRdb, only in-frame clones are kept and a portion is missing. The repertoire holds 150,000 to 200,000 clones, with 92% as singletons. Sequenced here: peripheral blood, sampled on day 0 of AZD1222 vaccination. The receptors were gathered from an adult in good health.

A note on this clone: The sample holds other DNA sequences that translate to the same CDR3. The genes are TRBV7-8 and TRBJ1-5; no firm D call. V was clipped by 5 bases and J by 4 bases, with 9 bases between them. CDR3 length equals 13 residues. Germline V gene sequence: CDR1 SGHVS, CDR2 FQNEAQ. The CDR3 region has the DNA TGTGCCAGCAGCCCGGGAGTGAATCAGCCCCAGCATTTT. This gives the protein CASSPGVNQPQHF.

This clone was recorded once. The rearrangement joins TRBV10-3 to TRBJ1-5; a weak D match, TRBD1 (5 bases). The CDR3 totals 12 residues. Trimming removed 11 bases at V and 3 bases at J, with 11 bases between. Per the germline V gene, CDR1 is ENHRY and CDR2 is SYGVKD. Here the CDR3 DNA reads TGTGCCTCCCGACAGCCCAATCAGCCCCAGCATTTT. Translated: CASRQPNQPQHF.